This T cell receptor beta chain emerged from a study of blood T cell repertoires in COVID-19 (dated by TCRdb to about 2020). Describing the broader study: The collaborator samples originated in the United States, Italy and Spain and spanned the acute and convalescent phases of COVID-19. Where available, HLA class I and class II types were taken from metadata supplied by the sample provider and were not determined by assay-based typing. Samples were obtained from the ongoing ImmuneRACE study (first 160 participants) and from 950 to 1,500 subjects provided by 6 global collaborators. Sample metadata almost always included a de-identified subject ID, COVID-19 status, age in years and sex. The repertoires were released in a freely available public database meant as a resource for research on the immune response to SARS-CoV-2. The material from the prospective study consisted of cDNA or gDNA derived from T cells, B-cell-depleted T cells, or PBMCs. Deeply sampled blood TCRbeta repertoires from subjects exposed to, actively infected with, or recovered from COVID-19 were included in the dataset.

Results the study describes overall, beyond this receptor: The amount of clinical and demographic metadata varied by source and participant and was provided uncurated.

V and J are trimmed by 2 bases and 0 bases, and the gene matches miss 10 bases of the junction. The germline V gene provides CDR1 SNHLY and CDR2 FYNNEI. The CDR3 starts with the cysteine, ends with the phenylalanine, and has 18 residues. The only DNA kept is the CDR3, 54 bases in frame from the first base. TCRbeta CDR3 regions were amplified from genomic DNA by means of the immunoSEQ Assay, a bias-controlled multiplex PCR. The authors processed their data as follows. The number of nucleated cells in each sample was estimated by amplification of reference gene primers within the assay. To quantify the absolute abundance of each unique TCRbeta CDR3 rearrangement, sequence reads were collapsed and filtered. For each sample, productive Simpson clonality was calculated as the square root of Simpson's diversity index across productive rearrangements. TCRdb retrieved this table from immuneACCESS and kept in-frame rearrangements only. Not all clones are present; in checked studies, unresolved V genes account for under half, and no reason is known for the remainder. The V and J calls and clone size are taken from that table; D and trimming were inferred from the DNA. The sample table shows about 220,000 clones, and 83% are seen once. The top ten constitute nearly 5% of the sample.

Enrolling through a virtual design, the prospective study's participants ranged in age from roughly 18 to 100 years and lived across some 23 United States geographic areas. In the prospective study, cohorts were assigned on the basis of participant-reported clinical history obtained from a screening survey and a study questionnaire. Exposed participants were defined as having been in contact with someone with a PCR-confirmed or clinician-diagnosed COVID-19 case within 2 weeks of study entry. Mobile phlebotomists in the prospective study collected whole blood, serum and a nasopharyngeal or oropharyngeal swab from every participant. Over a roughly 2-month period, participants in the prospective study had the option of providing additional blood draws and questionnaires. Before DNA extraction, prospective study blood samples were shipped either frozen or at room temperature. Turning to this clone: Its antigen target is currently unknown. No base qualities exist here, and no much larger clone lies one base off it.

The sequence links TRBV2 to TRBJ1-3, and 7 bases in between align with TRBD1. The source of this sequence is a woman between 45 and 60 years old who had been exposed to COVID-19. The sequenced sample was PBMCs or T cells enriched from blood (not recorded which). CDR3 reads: CASSELGGETYSGNTIYF. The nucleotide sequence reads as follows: TGTGCCAGCAGTGAACTAGGGGGCGAAACTTACTCTGGAAACACCATATATTTT.